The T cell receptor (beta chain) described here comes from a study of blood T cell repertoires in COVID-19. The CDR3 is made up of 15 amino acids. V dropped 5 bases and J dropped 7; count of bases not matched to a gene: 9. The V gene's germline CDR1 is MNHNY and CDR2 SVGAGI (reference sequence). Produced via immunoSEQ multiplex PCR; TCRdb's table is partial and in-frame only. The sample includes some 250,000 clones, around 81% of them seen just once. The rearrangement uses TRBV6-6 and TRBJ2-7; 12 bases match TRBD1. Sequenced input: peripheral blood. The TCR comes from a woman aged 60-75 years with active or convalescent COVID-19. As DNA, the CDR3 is TGTGCCAGCAGTCCCCCGGGACAGGGGGCTGCTGAGCAGTACTTC. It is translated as CASSPPGQGAAEQYF.